The 5 T cell receptor beta chains below were found in one sample sequenced in a study of response to subunit inactivated influenza vaccine. TCRdb used MiXCR to reprocess the RT-PCR reads, holding one entry per CDR3 protein. The profile covers a few hundred thousand distinct CDR3 sequences, with about 15% appearing a single time and approximately 10% taken by the ten largest. The sequencing here drew on PBMCs from blood, taken 11 to 12 days after vaccination. These receptor sequences come from a man in his forties or fifties who received an inactivated influenza vaccine.

The chain links TRBV4-3 to TRBJ1-4, with 7 bases fitting TRBD1. V lost 1 base to trimming and J lost 0 bases; unmatched junction nucleotides: 2. Germline CDR1 is LGHNA and CDR2 is YSLEER. The CDR3 sequence is 16 residues long. CDR3 in amino acids: CASSQAQGATNEKLFF. In nucleotides, the CDR3 is TGCGCCAGCAGCCAAGCCCAGGGGGCAACTAATGAAAAACTGTTTTTT.

DNA for the CDR3: TGCAGTGCTCGAGCGGGTATCGGGACTAGCGGAAGAGGGGAGCAGTTCTTC. Its protein product is CSARAGIGTSGRGEQFF. The chain is built from TRBV20-1 and TRBJ2-1, with 11 positions matching TRBD2. J was trimmed by 10 bases and V by 5 bases; bases with no gene match: 19. The CDR3 covers 17 residues. CDR1 DFQATT and CDR2 SNEGSKA come from the germline V gene (reference sequence).

In its sample, this clonotype was seen once. The V gene is TRBV2, the J gene TRBJ2-5; 7 bases agree with TRBD1. The V and J ends lost 6 bases and 3 bases, in that order; junction bases with no gene match: 16. This CDR3 spans 17 amino acids. Per the germline V gene, CDR1 is SNHLY and CDR2 is FYNNEI. The CDR3 spells CASSLEPIMGQKETQYF. CDR3 in DNA: TGTGCCAGCAGCCTGGAACCCATTATGGGACAGAAAGAGACCCAGTACTTC.

This clonotype was seen a handful of times. The chain uses TRBV14 and TRBJ2-3; D perhaps matches TRBD2 (5 bases). Trimming left V 2 bases short and J 4 bases short, with 7 bases between. In germline, CDR1 is SGHDN, CDR2 FVKESK. This CDR3 is built from 13 residues. The CDR3 DNA reads TGTGCCAGCAGCCAACTAGCAGCAGATACGCAGTATTTT. It translates to CASSQLAADTQYF.

V is TRBV20-1 and J is TRBJ2-7, with 8 nucleotides matching TRBD1. Per the germline V gene, CDR1 is DFQATT and CDR2 is SNEGSKA (reference sequence). V gave up 1 base and J gave up 2 bases; unmatched junction bases: 4. The CDR3 length is 14 residues. Here the CDR3 DNA reads TGCAGTGCTAGAGGGACAGGGCTTACCTACGAGCAGTACTTC. Translating gives CSARGTGLTYEQYF.